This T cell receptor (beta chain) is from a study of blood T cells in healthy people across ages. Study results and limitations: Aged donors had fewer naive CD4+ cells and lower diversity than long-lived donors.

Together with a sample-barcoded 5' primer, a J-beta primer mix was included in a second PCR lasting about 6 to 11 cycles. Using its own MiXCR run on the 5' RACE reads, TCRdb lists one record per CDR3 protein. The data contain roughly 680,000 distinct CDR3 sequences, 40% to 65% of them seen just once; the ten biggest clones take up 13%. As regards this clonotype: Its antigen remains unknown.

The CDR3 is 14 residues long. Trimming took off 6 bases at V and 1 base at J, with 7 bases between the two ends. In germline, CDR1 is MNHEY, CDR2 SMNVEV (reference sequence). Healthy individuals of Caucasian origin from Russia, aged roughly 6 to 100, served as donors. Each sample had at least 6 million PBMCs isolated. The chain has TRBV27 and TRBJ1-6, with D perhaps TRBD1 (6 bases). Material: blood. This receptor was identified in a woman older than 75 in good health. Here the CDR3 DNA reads TGTGCCAGCAGAGGGGGGTCCTATAATTCACCCCTCCACTTT. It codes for CASRGGSYNSPLHF.